This passage covers 30 T cell receptor beta chains from one sample sequenced in a study of cytomegalovirus exposure and HLA in healthy donors. With 60 Vbeta and 13 Jbeta primers, the PCR was carried out. Only in-frame clones appear in the TCRdb table, and some are missing; sequencing was by immunoSEQ multiplex PCR. Among about 160,000 clones listed, roughly 80% were seen once. Sequenced: PBMCs. These receptors were taken from a human donor in good health.

V usage is TRBV7-2 and J usage is TRBJ1-3, with 7 nucleotides matching TRBD1. In germline, CDR1 is SGHTA, CDR2 FQGNSA. The CDR3 is 14 amino acids. V shed 5 bases and J 2 bases; nucleotides not matched to a gene: 3. DNA of the CDR3: TGTGCCAGCAGCACCGACAGGGCTGGAAACACCATATATTTT. The encoded protein is CASSTDRAGNTIYF.

The chain couples TRBV6-5 to TRBJ1-4; D is perhaps TRBD1 (6 bases). The germline CDR1 and CDR2 sequences are MNHEY and SVGAGI. The V gene lost 0 bases and the J gene lost 7 bases, with 12 bases spanning the gap. The CDR3 totals 15 residues. CDR3 protein: CASSYSSGGSEKLFF. The CDR3 DNA follows: TGTGCCAGCAGTTACTCGAGTGGGGGCAGTGAAAAACTGTTTTTT.

The chain carries TRBV5-1 and TRBJ2-5, with TRBD2 as a possible D gene (6 bases). The CDR3 is 14 amino acids. Trimming pared 4 bases from V and 5 bases from J, leaving 15 bases between. Germline V gene data show CDR1 as SGHRS and CDR2 as YFSETQ. CDR3 amino acids: CASSPLRDLETQYF. In DNA form, the CDR3 reads TGCGCCAGCAGCCCCTTGCGGGACTTGGAGACCCAGTACTTC.

This clone appeared a single time. This chain links TRBV2 with TRBJ1-4; 9 positions match TRBD1. Germline trimming cut 7 bases from V and 4 bases from J; bases unmatched to any gene: 4. The germline gives CDR1 SNHLY, CDR2 FYNNEI. The CDR3 contains 14 residues. Here the CDR3 DNA reads TGTGCCAGCACCCGGACAGGGGATAATGAAAAACTGTTTTTT. This translates into CASTRTGDNEKLFF.

The gene calls are TRBV5-5 and TRBJ1-1; 7 bases are a match to TRBD1. This CDR3 comprises 12 residues. CDR1 and CDR2 from the germline V gene are SGHKS and YYEKEE (reference sequence). V lost 6 bases and J lost 6; bases outside the gene matches: 5. The CDR3 loop is CASTAGQPEAFF. CDR3 bases: TGTGCCAGCACCGCGGGACAGCCTGAAGCTTTCTTT. The full variable domain, rest sourced from reference TRBV5-5 and TRBJ1-1, is DAGVTQSPTHLIKTRGQQVTLRCSPISGHKSVSWYQQVLGQGPQFIFQYYEKEERGRGNFPDRFSARQFPNYSSELNVNALLLGDSALYLCASTAGQPEAFFGQGTRLTVV.

This clone came up once. At one boundary the junction diverges from the germline segment, which might be a read error. The chain combines TRBV7-2 with TRBJ1-2, with D tentatively TRBD1 (5 bases). Per the germline V gene, CDR1 is SGHTA and CDR2 is FQGNSA. This CDR3 is 18 amino acids long. The CDR3 DNA reads as TGTGCCAGCAGCTTAAAACCCGTCCCCGGGACTACAAGGAGGGGCTACCCCTTC. Translated, it gives CASSLKPVPGTTRRGYPF.

The V and J genes are TRBV19 and TRBJ1-2; D is uncertain. The germline V gene has CDR1 LNHDA and CDR2 SQIVND (reference sequence). Trimming shortened V by 5 bases and J by 2 bases, and 12 bases separated the two germline ends. The CDR3 length is 14 residues. This CDR3 reads CASSSEFENYGYTF. CDR3 nucleotide sequence: TGTGCCAGTAGTTCTGAGTTTGAGAACTATGGCTACACCTTC.

The chain combines TRBV27 with TRBJ1-4; D not certain. V lost 5 bases and J 0 bases, leaving 10 bases between the germline ends. The CDR3 has 15 residues. Germline loops: CDR1 MNHEY, CDR2 SMNVEV (reference sequence). CDR3: CASSSREPTNEKLFF. Written as DNA, the CDR3 is TGTGCCAGCAGTAGCCGAGAGCCAACTAATGAAAAACTGTTTTTT.

The chain carries TRBV7-6 and TRBJ2-1; 12 bases match TRBD2. The V and J ends lost 5 bases and 6 bases, in that order; junction bases with no gene match: 2. CDR3 length: 14 amino acids. In germline, CDR1 is SGHVS, CDR2 FNYEAQ. The CDR3 DNA is TGTGCCAGCAGCCAGGGACTAGCGGGCAATGAGCAGTTCTTC. This translates into CASSQGLAGNEQFF.

V and J are TRBV5-1 and TRBJ2-1; D is undetermined. Per the germline V gene, CDR1 is SGHRS and CDR2 is YFSETQ. The CDR3 has 15 amino acids. V shed 4 bases and J shed 8 bases, with 19 bases lying between them. The chain's CDR3 is CASSLRSPGVDEQFF. DNA for the CDR3: TGCGCCAGCAGCCTCCGGTCCCCCGGAGTGGATGAGCAGTTCTTC. Using reference TRBV5-1 and TRBJ2-1 for the parts outside the CDR3, the full variable domain is KAGVTQTPRYLIKTRGQQVTLSCSPISGHRSVSWYQQTPGQGLQFLFEYFSETQRNKGNFPGRFSGRQFSNSRSEMNVSTLELGDSALYLCASSLRSPGVDEQFFGPGTRLTVL.

The chain couples TRBV19 to TRBJ1-2; a weak D match, TRBD1 (6 bases). Trimming pared 7 bases from V and 4 bases from J, leaving 16 bases between. The germline gives CDR1 LNHDA, CDR2 SQIVND (reference sequence). This CDR3 is 14 amino acids long. The CDR3: CASTLPGGGYGYTF. CDR3 DNA: TGTGCCAGTACCCTTCCGGGGGGCGGCTATGGCTACACCTTC.

This clone has only one observation. CDR3: CASKQGRSVTSYEQYF. Written as DNA, the CDR3 is TGTGCCAGCAAACAGGGGCGAAGTGTGACTTCCTACGAGCAGTACTTC. This sequence joins TRBV2 and TRBJ2-7, with TRBD1 matching over 7 bases. CDR3 size: 16 residues. Germline V gene sequence: CDR1 SNHLY, CDR2 FYNNEI. Trimming at V came to 7 bases and at J to 1 base, leaving 13 bases not matched to a gene.

The gene calls are TRBV14 and TRBJ2-1; a possible D gene is TRBD2 (5 bases). Germline CDR1 reads SGHDN; CDR2 reads FVKESK. This CDR3 region has 15 residues. The V end lost 4 bases, the J end lost 6 bases, and 16 bases lay between the germline ends. The CDR3 protein is CASSLKLPGSNEQFF. The DNA of the CDR3 is TGTGCCAGCAGCCTAAAGCTCCCGGGATCCAATGAGCAGTTCTTC.

CDR3 protein: CASSLGLNTEAFF. The CDR3, as DNA: TGTGCCAGCAGTCTAGGACTAAACACTGAAGCTTTCTTT. The chain recombines TRBV28 with TRBJ1-1; unclear D gene. V lost 5 bases and J lost 2, with 9 bases in between. CDR3 length: 13 amino acids. CDR1 MDHEN and CDR2 SYDVKM come from the germline V gene.

This chain joins TRBV10-3 and TRBJ1-3; possibly TRBD1 for D (6 bases). The CDR3 consists of 15 residues. The germline V gene has CDR1 ENHRY and CDR2 SYGVKD. With 4 bases removed from V and 4 bases from J, the gap between germline ends came to 14 bases. CDR3 sequence: CAISGPQTGGNTIYF. The CDR3 bases are TGTGCCATCAGTGGGCCCCAAACAGGGGGAAACACCATATATTTT.

The V call is TRBV18, the J call TRBJ1-1, with D possibly matching TRBD1 (6 bases). CDR3 length equals 18 residues. V lost 3 bases, J lost 1 base, and 21 bases lay in between. Germline CDR1 KGHSH, CDR2 LQKENI. CDR3 coding DNA: TGTGCCAGCTCACCGCGACGAGCAGGGGCCGGGCCGAACACTGAAGCTTTCTTT. Encoded protein: CASSPRRAGAGPNTEAFF.

This rearrangement joins TRBV10-3 to TRBJ2-5; 11 nucleotides agree with TRBD1. The length of the CDR3 is 15 residues. The J segment lost 5 bases and the V segment lost 2 bases, leaving 4 bases of the junction unmatched. The V gene's germline CDR1 is ENHRY and CDR2 SYGVKD. The CDR3 DNA reads as TGTGCCATCAGTGAGGGACAGGGGGCGTATGAGACCCAGTACTTC. This codes for CAISEGQGAYETQYF.

The chain combines TRBV29-1 with TRBJ1-2, with D hard to call. V was cut by 2 bases and J by 4 bases, with 8 bases left in between. The CDR3 runs 12 residues. From germline, CDR1 is SQVTM and CDR2 ANQGSEA. The CDR3 region is CSVEKLIYGYTF. The DNA for the CDR3 is TGCAGCGTTGAAAAGCTGATCTATGGCTACACCTTC.

This clone was counted once. V usage is TRBV30 and J usage is TRBJ1-3; D is unresolved. Germline loops: CDR1 GTSNPN, CDR2 SVGIG (reference sequence). The CDR3 has 16 amino acids. With 4 bases removed from V and 4 bases from J, the gap between germline ends came to 20 bases. CDR3 sequence reads: CAWTRGEKETGNTIYF. Written as DNA, the CDR3 is TGTGCCTGGACCCGCGGGGAGAAGGAGACGGGAAACACCATATATTTT.

This chain connects TRBV9 to TRBJ2-2; D is ambiguous. The CDR3 consists of 11 residues. CDR1 is SGDLS, CDR2 YYNGEE, per germline. Deletions cut 2 bases from V and 7 bases from J, with 3 bases between. CDR3 in DNA: TGTGCCAGCAGCGTTAACGGGGAGCTGTTTTTT. Translation gives CASSVNGELFF.

The chain uses TRBV7-9 and TRBJ2-2, with TRBD1 identical over 10 bases. Germline CDR1 and CDR2: SEHNR and FQNEAQ (reference sequence). The V and J ends lost 5 bases and 4 bases, in that order; junction bases with no gene match: 4. The CDR3 covers 15 residues. CDR3 sequence: CASSHGQGGTGELFF. The CDR3 bases are TGTGCCAGCAGCCATGGACAGGGGGGCACCGGGGAGCTGTTTTTT.

The chain recombines TRBV2 with TRBJ2-3; 9 bases map to TRBD2. Germline CDR1 and CDR2: SNHLY and FYNNEI. This CDR3 has 16 amino acids. With 6 bases clipped from V and 2 bases from J, the junction kept 9 bases outside the gene matches. DNA for the CDR3: TGTGCCAGCAGCGTTATAGCGGGAGCCCTCACAGATACGCAGTATTTT. Its protein product is CASSVIAGALTDTQYF. Full variable domain (outside the CDR3, taken from reference TRBV2 and TRBJ2-3): EPEVTQTPSHQVTQMGQEVILRCVPISNHLYFYWYRQILGQKVEFLVSFYNNEISEKSEIFDDQFSVERPDGSNFTLKIRSTKLEDSAMYFCASSVIAGALTDTQYFGPGTRLTVL.

V is TRBV6-5 and J is TRBJ2-3; D is perhaps TRBD1 (6 bases). This CDR3 has 13 amino acids. V dropped 7 bases and J dropped 2 bases, with 10 bases sitting between them. Germline CDR1 MNHEY, CDR2 SVGAGI. In DNA, the CDR3 is TGTGCCAGCACTCGGGACATCACAGATACGCAGTATTTT. Translating gives CASTRDITDTQYF.

The rearrangement joins TRBV7-3 to TRBJ2-5, with a weak D call TRBD1 (6 bases). Between the trimmed V and J ends, which lost 5 bases and 1 base, there was a span of 17 bases. Germline CDR1 SGHTA, CDR2 FQGTGA. The CDR3 is 16 residues long. The chain's CDR3 is CASSPTGPRGQETQYF. DNA of the CDR3: TGTGCCAGCAGCCCTACGGGACCCAGGGGCCAAGAGACCCAGTACTTC.

This clone was counted a few times. This chain joins TRBV19 and TRBJ1-1, with TRBD1 identical over 9 bases. The CDR3 contains 17 residues. V was clipped by 1 base and J by 0 bases; unmatched bases: 6. Looked up from germline, CDR1 is LNHDA and CDR2 is SQIVND (reference sequence). The CDR3 DNA reads as TGTGCCAGTAGTATAGGCCGGGACAGGGAGATGAACACTGAAGCTTTCTTT. Amino acids: CASSIGRDREMNTEAFF.

CDR3 DNA sequence: TGTGCCAGCAGTTGGGACAGCCAAGAGACCCAGTACTTC. Translation: CASSWDSQETQYF. The rearrangement joins TRBV6-6 to TRBJ2-5; 7 nucleotides match TRBD1. CDR1 and CDR2 from the germline V gene are MNHNY and SVGAGI (reference sequence). The CDR3 extends over 13 amino acids. Germline trimming cut 4 bases from V and 1 base from J; bases unmatched to any gene: 0.

The CDR3, as DNA: TGTGCCAGCAGCGCAGTAAACACCATATATTTT. Its protein product is CASSAVNTIYF. V usage is TRBV7-9 and J usage is TRBJ1-3; unclear D gene. Germline CDR1 reads SEHNR; CDR2 reads FQNEAQ (reference sequence). This CDR3 is built from 11 residues. Trimming stripped 5 bases from V and 6 bases from J, with 5 bases between. Based on the CDR3 plus reference TRBV7-9 and TRBJ1-3, the full variable domain is DTGVSQNPRHKITKRGQNVTFRCDPISEHNRLYWYRQTLGQGPEFLTYFQNEAQLEKSRLLSDRFSAERPKGSFSTLEIQRTEQGDSAMYLCASSAVNTIYFGEGSWLTVV.

This chain joins TRBV28 and TRBJ1-5; 7 nucleotides line up with TRBD1. Germline V gives CDR1 MDHEN, CDR2 SYDVKM. J lost 3 bases, V lost 6 bases, and 8 bases had no gene match. This CDR3 is 15 amino acids long. In DNA, the CDR3 is TGTGCCAGCAGAGTGGAACAGGGGTACAATCAGCCCCAGCATTTT. This gives the protein CASRVEQGYNQPQHF.

The V and J genes are TRBV6-5 and TRBJ1-3; TRBD1 matches 8 bases. J lost 9 bases, V lost 6 bases, and 10 bases had no gene match. CDR3 length equals 14 residues. Germline lookup yields CDR1 MNHEY and CDR2 SVGAGI. This CDR3 reads CASSRTGSMGTIYF. CDR3 nucleotides: TGTGCCAGCAGCAGGACAGGGAGTATGGGCACCATATATTTT.

This chain connects TRBV7-9 to TRBJ1-2; 8 bases line up with TRBD1. Germline V CDR1 and CDR2: SEHNR, FQNEAQ (reference sequence). J was trimmed by 8 bases and V by 4 bases; bases with no gene match: 9. CDR3 length: 14 amino acids. CDR3 amino acids: CASSSEGQAAGYTF. The CDR3 DNA reads TGTGCCAGCAGCTCGGAGGGACAGGCAGCCGGCTACACCTTC.